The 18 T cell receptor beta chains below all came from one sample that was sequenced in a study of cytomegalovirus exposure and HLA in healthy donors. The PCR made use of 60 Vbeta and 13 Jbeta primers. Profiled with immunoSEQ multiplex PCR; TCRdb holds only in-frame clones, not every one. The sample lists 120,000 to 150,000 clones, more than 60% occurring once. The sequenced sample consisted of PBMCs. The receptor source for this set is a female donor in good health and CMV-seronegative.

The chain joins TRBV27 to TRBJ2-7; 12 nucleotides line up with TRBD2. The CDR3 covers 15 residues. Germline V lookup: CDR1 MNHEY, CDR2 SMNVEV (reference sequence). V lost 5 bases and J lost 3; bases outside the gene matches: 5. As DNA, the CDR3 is TGTGCCAGCAGTACGACTAGCGGGAGTCACTACGAGCAGTACTTC. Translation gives CASSTTSGSHYEQYF.

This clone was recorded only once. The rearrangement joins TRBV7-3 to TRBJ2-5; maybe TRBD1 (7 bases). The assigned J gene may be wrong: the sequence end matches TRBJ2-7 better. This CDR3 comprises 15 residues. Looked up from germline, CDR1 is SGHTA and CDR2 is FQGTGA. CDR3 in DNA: TGTGCCAGCAGCTCCCATGCGGGACAGCCCTACGAGCAGTACTTC. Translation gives CASSSHAGQPYEQYF.

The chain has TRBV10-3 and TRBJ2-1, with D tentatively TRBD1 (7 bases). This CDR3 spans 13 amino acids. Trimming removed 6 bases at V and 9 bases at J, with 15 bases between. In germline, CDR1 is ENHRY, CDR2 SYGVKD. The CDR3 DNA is TGTGCCATCAGACAGGGGAAGGGGGGTGAGCAGTTCTTC. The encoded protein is CAIRQGKGGEQFF.

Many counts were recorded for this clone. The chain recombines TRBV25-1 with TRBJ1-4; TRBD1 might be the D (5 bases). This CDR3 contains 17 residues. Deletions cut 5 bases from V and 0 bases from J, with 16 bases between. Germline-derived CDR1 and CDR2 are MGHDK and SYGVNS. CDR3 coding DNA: TGTGCCAGCAGTATACAGACAGTCATTGCAACTAATGAAAAACTGTTTTTT. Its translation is CASSIQTVIATNEKLFF.

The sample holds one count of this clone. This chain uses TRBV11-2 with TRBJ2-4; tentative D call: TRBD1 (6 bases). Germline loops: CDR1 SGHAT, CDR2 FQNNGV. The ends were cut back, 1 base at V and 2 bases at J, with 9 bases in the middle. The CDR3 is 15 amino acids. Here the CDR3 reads CASSLGGLSKNIQYF. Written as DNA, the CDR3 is TGTGCCAGCAGCTTAGGGGGGCTCTCCAAAAACATTCAGTACTTC.

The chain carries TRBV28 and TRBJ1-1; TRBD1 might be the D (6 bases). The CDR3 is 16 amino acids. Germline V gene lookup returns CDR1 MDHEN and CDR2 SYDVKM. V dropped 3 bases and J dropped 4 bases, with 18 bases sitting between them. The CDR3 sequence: CASSLDFRGGSTEAFF. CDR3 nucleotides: TGTGCCAGCAGTTTGGATTTCAGGGGTGGGAGCACTGAAGCTTTCTTT.

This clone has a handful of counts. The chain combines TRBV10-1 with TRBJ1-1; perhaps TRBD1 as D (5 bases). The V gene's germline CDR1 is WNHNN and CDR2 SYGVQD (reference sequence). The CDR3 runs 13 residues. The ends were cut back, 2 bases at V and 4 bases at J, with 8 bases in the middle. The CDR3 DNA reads TGCGCCAGCAGTGAGATTGGGGCCACTGAAGCTTTCTTT. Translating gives CASSEIGATEAFF.

The CDR3 DNA is TGTGCCAGCTCACCACCGGCAGTACAAGAGACCCAGTACTTC. This gives the protein CASSPPAVQETQYF. This chain uses TRBV18 with TRBJ2-5; no definite D call. The CDR3 runs 14 residues. Deletions cut 0 bases from V and 2 bases from J, with 7 bases between. Germline V gene sequence: CDR1 KGHSH, CDR2 LQKENI.

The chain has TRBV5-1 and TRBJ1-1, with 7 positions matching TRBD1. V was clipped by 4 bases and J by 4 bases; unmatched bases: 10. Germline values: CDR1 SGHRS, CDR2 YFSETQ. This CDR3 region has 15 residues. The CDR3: CASSPRTGAGTEAFF. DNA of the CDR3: TGCGCCAGCAGCCCCCGGACAGGTGCGGGCACTGAAGCTTTCTTT.

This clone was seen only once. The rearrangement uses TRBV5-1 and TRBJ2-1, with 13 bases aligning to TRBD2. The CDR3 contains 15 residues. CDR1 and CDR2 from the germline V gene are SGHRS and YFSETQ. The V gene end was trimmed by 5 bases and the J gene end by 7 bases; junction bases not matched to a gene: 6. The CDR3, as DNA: TGCGCCAGCAGTTTAGGACTAGCGGGAGTAAATGAGCAGTTCTTC. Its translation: CASSLGLAGVNEQFF.

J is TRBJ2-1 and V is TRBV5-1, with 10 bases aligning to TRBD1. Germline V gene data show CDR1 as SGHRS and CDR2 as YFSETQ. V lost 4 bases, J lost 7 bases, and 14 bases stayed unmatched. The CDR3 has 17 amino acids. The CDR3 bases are TGCGCCAGCAGCGACCGTACCGGGACAGGGGCCTTTAATGAGCAGTTCTTC. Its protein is CASSDRTGTGAFNEQFF. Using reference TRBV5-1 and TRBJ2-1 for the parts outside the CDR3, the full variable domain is KAGVTQTPRYLIKTRGQQVTLSCSPISGHRSVSWYQQTPGQGLQFLFEYFSETQRNKGNFPGRFSGRQFSNSRSEMNVSTLELGDSALYLCASSDRTGTGAFNEQFFGPGTRLTVL.

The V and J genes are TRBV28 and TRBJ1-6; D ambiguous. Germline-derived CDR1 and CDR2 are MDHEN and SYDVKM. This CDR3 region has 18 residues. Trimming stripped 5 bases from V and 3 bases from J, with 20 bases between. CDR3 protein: CASSPHRGGGIYNSPLHF. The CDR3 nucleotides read TGTGCCAGCAGTCCACACCGTGGTGGAGGGATCTATAATTCACCCCTCCACTTT.

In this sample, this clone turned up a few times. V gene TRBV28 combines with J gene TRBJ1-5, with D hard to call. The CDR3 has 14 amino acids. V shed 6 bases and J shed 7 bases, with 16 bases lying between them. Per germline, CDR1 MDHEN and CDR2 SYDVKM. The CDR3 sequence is CASSPPPGGQPQHF. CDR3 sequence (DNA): TGTGCCAGCAGCCCCCCCCCAGGTGGGCAGCCCCAGCATTTT.

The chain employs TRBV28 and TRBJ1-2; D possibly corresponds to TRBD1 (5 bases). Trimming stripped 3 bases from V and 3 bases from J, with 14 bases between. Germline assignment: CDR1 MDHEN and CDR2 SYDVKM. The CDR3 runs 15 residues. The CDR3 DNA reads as TGTGCCAGCAGTTTGGGGCAGGGATTTCACTATGGCTACACCTTC. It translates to CASSLGQGFHYGYTF.

CDR3 sequence reads: CASTAAGGSYNEQFF. In nucleotides, the CDR3 is TGTGCCAGCACGGCAGCGGGGGGATCCTACAATGAGCAGTTCTTC. J is TRBJ2-1 and V is TRBV6-1; TRBD2 agrees at 9 bases. V dropped 7 bases and J dropped 1; count of bases not matched to a gene: 5. Germline V lookup: CDR1 MNHNS, CDR2 SASEGT. This CDR3 is 15 amino acids long.

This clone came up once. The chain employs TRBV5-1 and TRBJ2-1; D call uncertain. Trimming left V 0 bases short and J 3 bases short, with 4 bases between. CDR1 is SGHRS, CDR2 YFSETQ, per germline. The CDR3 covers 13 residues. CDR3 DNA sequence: TGCGCCAGCAGCTTGGCGGTCTACAATGAGCAGTTCTTC. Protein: CASSLAVYNEQFF. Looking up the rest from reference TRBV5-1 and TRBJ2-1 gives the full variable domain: KAGVTQTPRYLIKTRGQQVTLSCSPISGHRSVSWYQQTPGQGLQFLFEYFSETQRNKGNFPGRFSGRQFSNSRSEMNVSTLELGDSALYLCASSLAVYNEQFFGPGTRLTVL.

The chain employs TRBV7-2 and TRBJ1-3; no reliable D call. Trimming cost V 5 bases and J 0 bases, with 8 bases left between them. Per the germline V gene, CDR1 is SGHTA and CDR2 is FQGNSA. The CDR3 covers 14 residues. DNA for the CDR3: TGTGCCAGCAGCCCGACTGGCTCTGGAAACACCATATATTTT. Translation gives CASSPTGSGNTIYF. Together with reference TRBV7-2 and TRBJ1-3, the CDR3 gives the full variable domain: GAGVSQSPSNKVTEKGKDVELRCDPISGHTALYWYRQSLGQGLEFLIYFQGNSAPDKSGLPSDRFSAERTGGSVSTLTIQRTQQEDSAVYLCASSPTGSGNTIYFGEGSWLTVV.

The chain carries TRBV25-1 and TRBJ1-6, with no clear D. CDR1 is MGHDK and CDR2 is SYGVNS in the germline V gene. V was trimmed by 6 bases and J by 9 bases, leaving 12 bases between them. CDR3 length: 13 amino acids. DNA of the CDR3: TGTGCCAGCAGAAGAGGTCCCGGTTCACCCCTCCACTTT. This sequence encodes CASRRGPGSPLHF.